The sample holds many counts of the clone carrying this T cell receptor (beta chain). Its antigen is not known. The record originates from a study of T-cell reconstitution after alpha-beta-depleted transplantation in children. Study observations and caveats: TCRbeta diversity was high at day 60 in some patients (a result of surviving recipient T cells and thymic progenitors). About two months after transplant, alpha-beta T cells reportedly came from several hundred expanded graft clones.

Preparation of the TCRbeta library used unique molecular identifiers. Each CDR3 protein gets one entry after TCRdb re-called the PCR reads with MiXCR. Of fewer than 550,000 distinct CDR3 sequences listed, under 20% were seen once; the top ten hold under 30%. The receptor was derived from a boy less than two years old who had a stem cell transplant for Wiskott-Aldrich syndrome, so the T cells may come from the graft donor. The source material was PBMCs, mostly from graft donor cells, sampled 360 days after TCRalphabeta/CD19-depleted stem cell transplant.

For the CDR3, the DNA is TGTGCCAGCAGTTACCCACTAGCCCTGAGGAGAACAGATACGCAGTATTTT. Its protein product is CASSYPLALRRTDTQYF. The J gene is TRBJ2-3, the V gene TRBV6-2 or TRBV6-3, with a tentative D call TRBD2 (6 bases). V lost 2 bases and J 3 bases, leaving 18 bases between the germline ends. CDR3 length: 17 residues. CDR1 is MNHEY and CDR2 is SVGEGT in the germline V gene.